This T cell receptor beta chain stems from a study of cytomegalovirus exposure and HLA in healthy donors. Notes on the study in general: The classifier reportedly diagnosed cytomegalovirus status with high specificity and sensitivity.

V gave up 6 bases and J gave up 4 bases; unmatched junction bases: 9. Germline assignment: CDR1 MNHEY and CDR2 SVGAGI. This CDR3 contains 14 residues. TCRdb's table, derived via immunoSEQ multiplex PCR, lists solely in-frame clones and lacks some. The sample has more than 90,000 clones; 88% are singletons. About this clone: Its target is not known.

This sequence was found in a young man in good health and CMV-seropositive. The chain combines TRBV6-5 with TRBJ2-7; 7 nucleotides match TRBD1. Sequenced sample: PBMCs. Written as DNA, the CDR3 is TGTGCCAGCAGGATCCGGGACAGAGGATACGAGCAGTACTTC. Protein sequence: CASRIRDRGYEQYF.